One and the same sample provided the 16 T cell receptor beta chains below, sequenced in a study of early T cells in non-severe SARS-CoV-2 infection (dated by TCRdb to the early 2020s). Libraries were constructed by 5' RACE. The sequencing machine was a NextSeq 500. The public reads were reprocessed in TCRdb via fastp at Q25 and MiXCR, keeping in-frame beta chains. A single entry per CDR3 protein holds the most common genes and DNA from its merged rows. The sample contains about 50,000 distinct CDR3 sequences, roughly 9.3% of them found a single time. About 15% of the sample comes from the top ten. Sequencing was performed on whole blood. The receptors originated from an adult who was a healthcare worker with PCR-confirmed SARS-CoV-2 infection or an uninfected control (not recorded which).

CDR3 in amino acids: CASSSPGGFYEQYF. CDR3 in DNA: TGCGCCAGCAGTTCACCGGGAGGTTTCTACGAGCAGTACTTC. This rearrangement joins TRBV4-1 to TRBJ2-7; 7 nucleotides align to TRBD2. The CDR3 consists of 14 residues. The germline V gene has CDR1 MGHRA and CDR2 YSYEKL. The V segment lost 6 bases and the J segment 3 bases; nucleotides outside the gene matches: 8.

This clonotype was found many times. The V call is TRBV6-6, the J call TRBJ2-1, with D perhaps TRBD2 (6 bases). V lost 5 bases and J 1 base, leaving 15 bases between the germline ends. The CDR3 is 16 residues long. From germline, CDR1 is MNHNY and CDR2 SVGAGI (reference sequence). The CDR3: CASSTQTSPSYNEQFF. The CDR3 DNA sequence: TGTGCCAGCAGTACCCAAACTAGCCCATCCTACAATGAGCAGTTCTTC.

This clonotype was counted ten times or more. The genes are TRBV7-6 and TRBJ2-1; D might be TRBD1 (6 bases). V was shortened by 5 bases and J by 5 bases, with 16 bases between the two germline ends. This CDR3 is built from 15 residues. Per germline, CDR1 SGHVS and CDR2 FNYEAQ. DNA of the CDR3: TGTGCCAGCAGCCCGGGGCACAGGGTAGACAATGAGCAGTTCTTC. This translates into CASSPGHRVDNEQFF.

The sample holds a few counts of this clonotype. The genes are TRBV4-1 and TRBJ2-5; no reliable D call. Looked up from germline, CDR1 is MGHRA and CDR2 is YSYEKL. The CDR3 totals 13 residues. Trimming cost V 1 base and J 4 bases, with 7 bases left between them. As DNA, the CDR3 is TGCGCCAGCAGCCAAGTGGGTAGAGAGACCCAGTACTTC. Translating gives CASSQVGRETQYF.

This clonotype appeared many times. This chain uses TRBV7-9 with TRBJ2-1; 10 nucleotides agree with TRBD1. Germline V gene lookup returns CDR1 SEHNR and CDR2 FQNEAQ (reference sequence). CDR3 length: 15 amino acids. The V segment lost 5 bases and the J segment 4 bases; nucleotides outside the gene matches: 5. The CDR3 DNA sequence: TGTGCCAGCAGCCAGACAGGGGGCAGGTACAATGAGCAGTTCTTC. It encodes CASSQTGGRYNEQFF.

This clonotype was found a few times. V is TRBV6-1 and J is TRBJ2-2, with D hard to call. This CDR3 has 13 residues. Looked up from germline, CDR1 is MNHNS and CDR2 is SASEGT. V was shortened by 6 bases and J by 0 bases, with 5 bases between the two germline ends. The CDR3 DNA reads TGTGCCAGCAGGGCAGCGAACACCGGGGAGCTGTTTTTT. This codes for CASRAANTGELFF.

This clonotype was seen at least ten times. The V call is TRBV20-1, the J call TRBJ2-7; D is possibly TRBD1 (6 bases). Germline CDR1 is DFQATT and CDR2 is SNEGSKA (reference sequence). V gave up 5 bases and J gave up 3 bases, with 11 bases separating them. The CDR3 covers 12 residues. The CDR3 sequence is CSASGQNYEQYF. In DNA, the CDR3 is TGCAGTGCTTCGGGACAAAACTACGAGCAGTACTTC.

This clonotype was seen ten or more times. V and J are TRBV4-2 and TRBJ2-1, with 7 bases aligning to TRBD2. There are 16 residues in the CDR3. Germline V gives CDR1 LGHNA, CDR2 YNFKEQ. Trimming cost V 4 bases and J 3 bases; bases outside gene matches: 9. CDR3 in DNA: TGTGCCAGCAGCCCCCGTGGTAGCGGGCACTACAATGAGCAGTTCTTC. Its protein product is CASSPRGSGHYNEQFF.

The V and J genes are TRBV29-1 and TRBJ2-1; possibly TRBD1 for D (5 bases). The CDR3 is made up of 11 amino acids. Germline V CDR1 and CDR2: SQVTM, ANQGSEA. Trimming cost V 7 bases and J 7 bases, with 11 bases left between them. The DNA of the CDR3 is TGCAGCGAGGGGCACGGAAATGAGCAGTTCTTC. Its translation: CSEGHGNEQFF.

This chain joins TRBV29-1 and TRBJ2-5; tentatively, D is TRBD1 (5 bases). This CDR3 has 14 residues. Germline lookup yields CDR1 SQVTM and CDR2 ANQGSEA. V was shortened by 6 bases and J by 2 bases, with 16 bases between the two germline ends. CDR3 residues: CSVADQGWQETQYF. The CDR3 DNA sequence: TGCAGCGTGGCCGATCAGGGTTGGCAAGAGACCCAGTACTTC.

This chain links TRBV6-5 with TRBJ1-1, with TRBD1 identical over 7 bases. The CDR3 is 15 amino acids. Germline V gene data show CDR1 as MNHEY and CDR2 as SVGAGI. The V gene end was trimmed by 7 bases and the J gene end by 1 base; junction bases not matched to a gene: 9. Here the CDR3 DNA reads TGTGCCAGCAAGCCATACAGGGGCACGAACACTGAAGCTTTCTTT. Protein sequence: CASKPYRGTNTEAFF.

The chain employs TRBV29-1 and TRBJ1-1; 12 bases agree with TRBD1. With 7 bases clipped from V and 1 base from J, the junction kept 1 base outside the gene matches. CDR3 length: 13 amino acids. In germline, CDR1 is SQVTM, CDR2 ANQGSEA. Here the CDR3 DNA reads TGCAGCGGGGGACAGGGGGCGAACACTGAAGCTTTCTTT. Translation gives CSGGQGANTEAFF.

A few counts support this clonotype. The chain is built from TRBV4-3 and TRBJ2-6; TRBD1 is a possible D gene (6 bases). From germline, CDR1 is LGHNA and CDR2 YSLEER. V lost 3 bases to trimming and J lost 1 base, with 16 bases between them. The CDR3 is 18 residues long. This CDR3 reads CASSQRGTAQSGANVLTF. The CDR3 bases are TGCGCCAGCAGCCAGAGGGGGACGGCTCAATCTGGGGCCAACGTCCTGACTTTC.

The chain employs TRBV29-1 and TRBJ1-1; D unresolved. Germline CDR1 is SQVTM and CDR2 is ANQGSEA. The germline V and J ends were trimmed by 3 bases and 6 bases, with 8 bases remaining between them. This CDR3 is built from 11 residues. In DNA form, the CDR3 reads TGCAGCGTTGATCACAGCCCTGAAGCTTTCTTT. Its protein product is CSVDHSPEAFF. The full variable domain, its missing parts supplied by reference TRBV29-1 and TRBJ1-1, is SAVISQKPSRDICQRGTSLTIQCQVDSQVTMMFWYRQQPGQSLTLIATANQGSEATYESGFVIDKFPISRPNLTFSTLTVSNMSPEDSSIYLCSVDHSPEAFFGQGTRLTVV.

This clonotype showed up many times. This chain connects TRBV5-6 to TRBJ2-1; no definite D call. This CDR3 has 17 amino acids. Germline V gene data show CDR1 as SGHDT and CDR2 as YYEEEE. Trimming cost V 1 base and J 1 base, with 15 bases left between them. The CDR3 here is CASSLIVLLRSYNEQFF. The CDR3 nucleotides are TGTGCCAGCAGCTTGATTGTCTTGCTTAGGTCCTACAATGAGCAGTTCTTC. The full variable domain, rest sourced from reference TRBV5-6 and TRBJ2-1, is DAGVTQSPTHLIKTRGQQVTLRCSPKSGHDTVSWYQQALGQGPQFIFQYYEEEERQRGNFPDRFSGHQFPNYSSELNVNALLLGDSALYLCASSLIVLLRSYNEQFFGPGTRLTVL.

This clonotype was seen ten or more times. The rearrangement uses TRBV5-1 and TRBJ2-1, with 8 bases matching TRBD2. From germline, CDR1 is SGHRS and CDR2 YFSETQ. The CDR3 has 15 residues. The J segment lost 4 bases and the V segment lost 4 bases, leaving 7 bases of the junction unmatched. CDR3: CASSPGTSGYNEQFF. The CDR3 nucleotides are TGCGCCAGCAGCCCGGGCACTAGCGGATACAATGAGCAGTTCTTC.